This T cell receptor beta chain was recovered during a study of regulatory T cells in long-lasting Graves disease. Time point: newly diagnosed GD, antithyroid drugs for less than 3 months. The TCR library was made from RNA extracted from PBMCs. The sample holds a few counts of this clonotype. The antigen is unknown. The CDR3 has 12 residues. Germline CDR1 is LNHDA and CDR2 is SQIVND (reference sequence). V shed 3 bases and J shed 10 bases, with 10 bases lying between them. Sequencing libraries for TCR beta were prepared with iRepertoire HTBI primers and Arm-PCR of CDR3 regions. In TCRdb, the multiplex PCR reads were re-called with MiXCR into one record per CDR3 protein. Of 350,000 to 500,000 distinct CDR3 sequences detected, about a sixth appear once; the ten largest clones hold about 23%. Study-wide findings and caveats: Newly diagnosed Graves' patients had higher TCR diversity than persistent ones.

The sample also formed part of further work on T cells in Graves' hyperthyroidism and ophthalmopathy.

Sequencing used peripheral blood mononuclear cells (PBMCs), obtained at new diagnosis, from a patient treated with antithyroid drugs. This rearrangement joins TRBV19 to TRBJ2-1; D unclear. The receptor's source is a woman between 18 and 30 years old with Graves disease. The CDR3 region is CASSIWGVEQFF. In nucleotides, the CDR3 is TGTGCCAGTAGTATTTGGGGTGTGGAGCAGTTCTTC.